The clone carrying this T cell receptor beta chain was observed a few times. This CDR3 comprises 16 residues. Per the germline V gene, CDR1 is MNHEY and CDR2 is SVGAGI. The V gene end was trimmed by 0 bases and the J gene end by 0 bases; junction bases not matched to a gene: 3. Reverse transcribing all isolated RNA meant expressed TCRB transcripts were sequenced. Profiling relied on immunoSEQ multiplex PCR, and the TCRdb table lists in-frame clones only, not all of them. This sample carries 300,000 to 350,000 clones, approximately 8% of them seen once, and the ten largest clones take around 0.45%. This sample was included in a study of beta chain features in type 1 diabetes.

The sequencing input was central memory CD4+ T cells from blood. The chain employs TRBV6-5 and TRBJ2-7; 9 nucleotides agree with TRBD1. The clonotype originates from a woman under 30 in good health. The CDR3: CASSYSRTGDSYEQYF. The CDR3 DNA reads TGTGCCAGCAGTTACTCTAGGACAGGGGACTCCTACGAGCAGTACTTC.